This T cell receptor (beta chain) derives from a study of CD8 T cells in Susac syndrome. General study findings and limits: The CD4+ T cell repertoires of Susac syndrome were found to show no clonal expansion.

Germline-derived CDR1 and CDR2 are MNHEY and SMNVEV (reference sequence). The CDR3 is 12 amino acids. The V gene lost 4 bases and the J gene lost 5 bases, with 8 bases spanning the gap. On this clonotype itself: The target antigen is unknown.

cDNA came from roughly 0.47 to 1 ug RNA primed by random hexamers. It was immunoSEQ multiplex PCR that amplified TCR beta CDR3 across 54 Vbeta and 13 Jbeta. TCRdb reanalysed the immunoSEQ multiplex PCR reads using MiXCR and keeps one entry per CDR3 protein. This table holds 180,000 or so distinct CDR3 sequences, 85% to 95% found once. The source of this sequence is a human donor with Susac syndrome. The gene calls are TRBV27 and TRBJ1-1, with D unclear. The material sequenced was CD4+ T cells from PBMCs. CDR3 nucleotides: TGTGCCAGCAGTTCCCGGCGTACTGAAGCTTTCTTT. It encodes CASSSRRTEAFF.